This TCR beta chain was profiled in a study of CD8 T cells in Susac syndrome. Remarks on this clonotype: Its cognate antigen is unknown.

General study findings and limits: Individuals included in the TCR sequencing and HLA analysis were acknowledged by the study to be relatively few in number.

RNA was extracted with the RNeasy kit, and a quantity of roughly 0.45 to 1 ug was reverse transcribed using random hexamers. Across 54 Vbeta and 13 Jbeta, TCR beta CDR3 was amplified with immunoSEQ multiplex PCR. TCRdb analysed the immunoSEQ multiplex PCR reads with MiXCR anew, one entry per CDR3 protein. The table has around 170,000 distinct CDR3 sequences, around 94% seen once. Patients having Susac syndrome satisfied recently defined diagnostic criteria for definite or probable disease. TEMRA cells were FACS-enriched, with CD8+ and CD4+ T cells isolated negatively. The length of the CDR3 is 16 residues. The V and J ends lost 2 bases and 3 bases respectively, with 17 bases between them. The germline V gene encodes CDR1 GTSNPN and CDR2 SVGIG (reference sequence).

The receptor's source is a human donor with Susac syndrome. The genes are TRBV30 and TRBJ1-5; D not certain. Sequenced material: CD4+ T cells from PBMCs. The CDR3 region is CAWSRTGFRFNQPQHF. The DNA for the CDR3 is TGTGCCTGGAGTCGAACTGGGTTTAGGTTCAATCAGCCCCAGCATTTT.